These 11 T cell receptor beta chains came from one sample sequenced in a study of regulatory T cells in long-lasting Graves disease. Sequencing libraries for TCR beta were prepared with iRepertoire HTBI primers and Arm-PCR of CDR3 regions. A single record per CDR3 protein comes from TCRdb applying MiXCR to the multiplex PCR reads. The table lists approximately 270,000 distinct CDR3 sequences, about 18% of them singletons. Time point: newly diagnosed GD, antithyroid drugs for less than 3 months. PBMCs were the source of the RNA used for TCR sequencing. The same data also contributed to another study, on T cells in Graves' hyperthyroidism and ophthalmopathy.

Specimen: peripheral blood mononuclear cells (PBMCs), collected at new diagnosis, from a patient treated with antithyroid drugs. Source of these receptors: a woman in her thirties with Graves disease.

This clonotype came up many times. V usage is TRBV5-1 and J usage is TRBJ2-2; 8 bases align to TRBD1. Germline V gene lookup returns CDR1 SGHRS and CDR2 YFSETQ. The CDR3 is 16 amino acids. J lost 7 bases, V lost 2 bases, and 10 bases had no gene match. The CDR3 protein is CASSFKPGTGGGELFF. Here the CDR3 DNA reads TGCGCCAGCAGCTTTAAGCCCGGGACAGGCGGCGGGGAGCTGTTTTTT.

This chain joins TRBV6-1 and TRBJ1-6; no reliable D call. Germline CDR1 reads MNHNS; CDR2 reads SASEGT. This CDR3 is 13 amino acids long. V gave up 8 bases and J gave up 10 bases, with 15 bases separating them. CDR3 nucleotide sequence: TGTGCCAGCGGATCCGGGCCCCGGTCACCCCTCCACTTT. Protein sequence: CASGSGPRSPLHF.

This clonotype has ten or more counts. This chain uses TRBV10-1 with TRBJ1-1; possible D gene TRBD1, 5 bases. The CDR3 length is 12 residues. The germline gives CDR1 WNHNN, CDR2 SYGVQD (reference sequence). V lost 3 bases and J 8 bases, leaving 10 bases between the germline ends. The CDR3 loop is CASSDWQGEAFF. In DNA, the CDR3 is TGCGCCAGCAGTGATTGGCAGGGAGAAGCTTTCTTT.

This clonotype was counted at least ten times. This chain connects TRBV9 to TRBJ2-7; 9 bases are shared with TRBD2. The trim removed 0 bases at V and 2 bases at J, leaving 3 bases unmatched. In germline, CDR1 is SGDLS, CDR2 YYNGEE. This CDR3 is 15 amino acids long. The CDR3 loop is CASSVASGKTYEQYF. As DNA, the CDR3 is TGTGCCAGCAGCGTAGCTAGCGGGAAAACCTACGAGCAGTACTTC.

Points on this clonotype: A far bigger clonotype differs at one base, so this is likely a read error. J is TRBJ2-3 and V is TRBV3-1, with D hard to call. Matching the DNA end better, TRBJ2-1 makes the J call doubtful. Germline assignment: CDR1 LGHDT and CDR2 YNNKEL (reference sequence). The CDR3 is 13 residues long. The CDR3 DNA reads TGTGCCAGCGGTGACTGGGCTAGGGATGAGCAGTTCTTC. This encodes CASGDWARDEQFF.

The chain recombines TRBV6-2 or TRBV6-3 with TRBJ2-3; 7 nucleotides align to TRBD2. Germline CDR1 reads MNHEY; CDR2 reads SVGEGT. The CDR3 is 15 amino acids. Trimming removed 1 base from V and 11 bases from J; junction bases left unmatched: 12. The chain's CDR3 is CASSYYAGETLRQYF. The DNA of the CDR3 is TGTGCCAGCAGTTACTATGCGGGGGAGACTTTGAGGCAGTATTTT.

This chain links TRBV9 with TRBJ1-2; weak D call: TRBD1 (6 bases). Trimming pared 2 bases from V and 4 bases from J, leaving 12 bases between. This CDR3 has 14 amino acids. Germline lookup yields CDR1 SGDLS and CDR2 YYNGEE. CDR3 amino acids: CASSVAGVGYGYTF. CDR3 nucleotide sequence: TGTGCCAGCAGCGTCGCAGGGGTCGGCTATGGCTACACCTTC.

This clonotype was observed many times. V usage is TRBV7-9 and J usage is TRBJ2-7, with 7 bases that match TRBD2. This CDR3 has 15 residues. Germline V gene lookup returns CDR1 SEHNR and CDR2 FQNEAQ (reference sequence). Losses at the gene ends were 6 bases for V and 0 bases for J; bases not matched to a gene: 8. DNA of the CDR3: TGTGCCAGCAGTCAGACTAGCCTGAGCTCCTACGAGCAGTACTTC. Its protein is CASSQTSLSSYEQYF. The full variable domain, in which reference TRBV7-9 and TRBJ2-7 provide the parts outside the CDR3, is DTGVSQNPRHKITKRGQNVTFRCDPISEHNRLYWYRQTLGQGPEFLTYFQNEAQLEKSRLLSDRFSAERPKGSFSTLEIQRTEQGDSAMYLCASSQTSLSSYEQYFGPGTRLTVT.

This clonotype was counted many times. V is TRBV6-9 and J is TRBJ1-1; D is unresolved. The CDR3 has 14 residues. Between the trimmed V and J ends, which lost 3 bases and 1 base, there was a span of 9 bases. Germline lookup yields CDR1 MNHGY and CDR2 SVAAGI. CDR3 sequence reads: CASSYLAGNTEAFF. DNA for the CDR3: TGTGCCAGCAGTTACCTGGCAGGGAACACTGAAGCTTTCTTT.

This clonotype was seen many times. The CDR3 loop is CASSSTRGWGEQYF. In DNA, the CDR3 is TGTGCCAGCAGTTCCACCCGAGGATGGGGCGAGCAGTACTTC. The J gene is TRBJ2-7, the V gene TRBV12-3 or TRBV12-4; D is uncertain. The CDR3 has 14 amino acids. The germline V and J ends were trimmed by 4 bases and 6 bases, with 16 bases remaining between them.

This chain uses TRBV4-1 with TRBJ2-2; TRBD2 matches 7 bases. V lost 2 bases and J lost 4; bases outside the gene matches: 1. CDR1 MGHRA and CDR2 YSYEKL come from the germline V gene. The CDR3 length is 14 residues. This CDR3 is CASSQWGGTGELFF. In DNA form, the CDR3 reads TGCGCCAGCAGCCAATGGGGGGGCACCGGGGAGCTGTTTTTT.